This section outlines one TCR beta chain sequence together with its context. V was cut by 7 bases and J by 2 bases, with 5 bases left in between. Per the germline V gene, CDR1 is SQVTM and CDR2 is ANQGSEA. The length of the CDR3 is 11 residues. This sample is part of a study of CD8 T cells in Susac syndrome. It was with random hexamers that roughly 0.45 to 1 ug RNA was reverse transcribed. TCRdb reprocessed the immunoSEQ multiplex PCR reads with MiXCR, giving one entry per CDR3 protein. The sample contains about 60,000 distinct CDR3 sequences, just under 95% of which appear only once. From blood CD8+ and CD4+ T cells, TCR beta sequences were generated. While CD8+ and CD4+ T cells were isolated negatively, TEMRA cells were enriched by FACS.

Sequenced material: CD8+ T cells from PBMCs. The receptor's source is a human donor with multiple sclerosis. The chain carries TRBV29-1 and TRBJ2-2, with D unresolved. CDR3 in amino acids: CSGENTGELFF. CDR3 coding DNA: TGCAGCGGGGAAAACACCGGGGAGCTGTTTTTT.